The 21 T cell receptor beta chains presented below share a single source sample, sequenced in a study of cytomegalovirus exposure and HLA in healthy donors. The PCR employed 60 Vbeta primers together with 13 Jbeta primers. Some clones are missing from TCRdb's copy, which holds only in-frame ones; the method was immunoSEQ multiplex PCR. Among under 200,000 clones, roughly 80% were seen once, and the ten largest hold 1.2% to 1.5%. The material sequenced was PBMCs. The receptors originated from a man between 18 and 35 years old in good health and CMV-seronegative.

This clone was observed once. This sequence joins TRBV7-8 and TRBJ1-1; no definite D call. V was clipped by 1 base and J by 1 base, with 4 bases between them. The CDR3 contains 13 residues. Germline V gene lookup returns CDR1 SGHVS and CDR2 FQNEAQ. The CDR3 nucleotides are TGTGCCAGCAGCTTAGATCGGAACACTGAAGCTTTCTTT. Encoded protein: CASSLDRNTEAFF.

This clone was seen just once. The chain recombines TRBV9 with TRBJ1-2; no clear D. The CDR3 is 12 residues long. V lost 3 bases and J lost 5, with 8 bases in between. Germline lookup yields CDR1 SGDLS and CDR2 YYNGEE. In DNA, the CDR3 is TGTGCCAGCAGCGCCCAGGAATATGGCTACACCTTC. Translating it yields CASSAQEYGYTF.

The V gene is TRBV7-9, the J gene TRBJ2-3, with 7 bases fitting TRBD1. Trimming at V came to 5 bases and at J to 5 bases, leaving 10 bases not matched to a gene. CDR3 size: 15 residues. Germline CDR1 reads SEHNR; CDR2 reads FQNEAQ (reference sequence). The CDR3 protein is CASSLRQGKEDTQYF. Written as DNA, the CDR3 is TGTGCCAGCAGCCTCCGACAGGGCAAGGAAGATACGCAGTATTTT.

This clone showed up just a few times. The chain links TRBV18 to TRBJ2-7; D is possibly TRBD2 (6 bases). Looked up from germline, CDR1 is KGHSH and CDR2 is LQKENI. This CDR3 comprises 13 residues. V gave up 5 bases and J gave up 2 bases, with 10 bases separating them. CDR3: CASSTSTPYEQYF. CDR3 nucleotide sequence: TGTGCCAGCTCAACTAGCACGCCCTACGAGCAGTACTTC.

This chain joins TRBV13 and TRBJ2-1; D gene uncertain. With 5 bases removed from V and 3 bases from J, the gap between germline ends came to 11 bases. This CDR3 comprises 14 residues. Germline V gene lookup returns CDR1 PRHDT and CDR2 FYEKMQ (reference sequence). The CDR3, as DNA: TGTGCCAGCAGCCTCCCCACACACTACAATGAGCAGTTCTTC. Translation gives CASSLPTHYNEQFF.

There are a few counts of this clone. The chain uses TRBV7-9 and TRBJ2-7; 9 bases fit TRBD1. From germline, CDR1 is SEHNR and CDR2 FQNEAQ (reference sequence). J was trimmed by 3 bases and V by 4 bases; bases with no gene match: 7. This CDR3 contains 15 residues. CDR3 DNA sequence: TGTGCCAGCAGCTCAGGCGGGACAGGGCACTACGAGCAGTACTTC. Residues: CASSSGGTGHYEQYF. Full variable domain (rest looked up from reference TRBV7-9 and TRBJ2-7): DTGVSQNPRHKITKRGQNVTFRCDPISEHNRLYWYRQTLGQGPEFLTYFQNEAQLEKSRLLSDRFSAERPKGSFSTLEIQRTEQGDSAMYLCASSSGGTGHYEQYFGPGTRLTVT.

The chain couples TRBV2 to TRBJ2-1; 11 nucleotides line up with TRBD2. This CDR3 region has 16 residues. V shed 6 bases, J shed 7 bases, and the junction held 11 bases outside the gene matches. Germline lookup yields CDR1 SNHLY and CDR2 FYNNEI. CDR3 amino acids: CASSTELAGDGNEQFF. CDR3 in DNA: TGTGCCAGCAGCACCGAACTAGCGGGAGACGGGAATGAGCAGTTCTTC.

With regard to this clone: One junction end does not reproduce the germline sequence, and a read error may be involved. V usage is TRBV7-9 and J usage is TRBJ2-7; 11 bases align to TRBD2. The CDR3 runs 16 residues. The germline CDR1 and CDR2 sequences are SEHNR and FQNEAQ (reference sequence). The CDR3: CSSSFGLAGGMDEQYF. The CDR3 coding sequence is TGTTCCAGCAGCTTTGGGCTAGCGGGAGGAATGGACGAGCAGTACTTC. Complete variable domain (other parts from reference TRBV7-9 and TRBJ2-7): DTGVSQNPRHKITKRGQNVTFRCDPISEHNRLYWYRQTLGQGPEFLTYFQNEAQLEKSRLLSDRFSAERPKGSFSTLEIQRTEQGDSAMYLCSSSFGLAGGMDEQYFGPGTRLTVT.

The chain joins TRBV11-2 to TRBJ2-7; 7 positions match TRBD2. V gave up 1 base and J gave up 4 bases; unmatched junction bases: 4. CDR1 and CDR2 (germline): SGHAT, FQNNGV. The CDR3 is 14 amino acids. As DNA, the CDR3 is TGTGCCAGCAGCTTAGCGGGGGGTGCATACGAGCAGTACTTC. Translation gives CASSLAGGAYEQYF.

This chain uses TRBV7-9 with TRBJ2-7; no clear D gene. CDR3 length equals 14 residues. V was cut by 1 base and J by 4 bases, with 11 bases left in between. The germline V gene encodes CDR1 SEHNR and CDR2 FQNEAQ (reference sequence). The CDR3 DNA reads as TGTGCCAGCAGCTTAGTGGCAGGTGATTACGAGCAGTACTTC. Residues: CASSLVAGDYEQYF. The full variable domain, completed using reference TRBV7-9 and TRBJ2-7, is DTGVSQNPRHKITKRGQNVTFRCDPISEHNRLYWYRQTLGQGPEFLTYFQNEAQLEKSRLLSDRFSAERPKGSFSTLEIQRTEQGDSAMYLCASSLVAGDYEQYFGPGTRLTVT.

This clone was observed a single time. The J gene is TRBJ1-2, the V gene TRBV9; 11 nucleotides align to TRBD1. The germline V gene has CDR1 SGDLS and CDR2 YYNGEE. The CDR3 runs 15 residues. Trimming removed 4 bases from V and 7 bases from J; junction bases left unmatched: 9. The CDR3 nucleotides are TGTGCCAGCAGCAAGGGACAGGGGGATCCCTTTGGCTACACCTTC. It codes for CASSKGQGDPFGYTF. Using reference TRBV9 and TRBJ1-2 for the parts outside the CDR3, the full variable domain is DSGVTQTPKHLITATGQRVTLRCSPRSGDLSVYWYQQSLDQGLQFLIQYYNGEERAKGNILERFSAQQFPDLHSELNLSSLELGDSALYFCASSKGQGDPFGYTFGSGTRLTVV.

DNA of the CDR3: TGTGCCAGCAGCGCCGGGGGTAGCGGGGGCGGGGAGCTGTTTTTT. Encoded protein: CASSAGGSGGGELFF. V usage is TRBV7-2 and J usage is TRBJ2-2; 9 bases line up with TRBD2. The CDR3 is 15 amino acids. The V gene's germline CDR1 is SGHTA and CDR2 FQGNSA. V trimming: 5 bases; J trimming: 7 bases; junction bases outside the gene matches: 8.

The chain couples TRBV6-5 to TRBJ2-7; a possible D gene is TRBD1 (6 bases). Trimming took 2 bases from V and 5 from J, leaving 16 bases between them. The V gene's germline CDR1 is MNHEY and CDR2 SVGAGI. The CDR3 is 15 residues long. CDR3 protein: CASSYLAGGQDEQYF. The CDR3 region has the DNA TGTGCCAGCAGTTACCTCGCTGGGGGCCAGGACGAGCAGTACTTC.

The rearrangement uses TRBV5-4 and TRBJ1-1, with D unresolved. V lost 0 bases, J lost 5 bases, and 5 bases lay in between. CDR3 size: 12 residues. In germline, CDR1 is SGHNT, CDR2 YYREEE (reference sequence). The CDR3 here is CASSLGRTEAFF. Written as DNA, the CDR3 is TGTGCCAGCAGCTTGGGGCGGACTGAAGCTTTCTTT.

This clone was detected a few times. Other DNA variants within this sample encode the same CDR3. This sequence joins TRBV6-5 and TRBJ2-7; perhaps TRBD1 as D (6 bases). This CDR3 has 13 residues. Germline CDR1 MNHEY, CDR2 SVGAGI. Trimming shortened V by 7 bases and J by 2 bases, and 12 bases separated the two germline ends. The CDR3 bases are TGTGCCAGCACCTCTGGACAGACCTACGAGCAGTACTTC. Amino acids: CASTSGQTYEQYF.

J is TRBJ2-3 and V is TRBV5-4, with D possibly TRBD2 on 6 matching bases. In germline, CDR1 is SGHNT, CDR2 YYREEE (reference sequence). Deletions cut 0 bases from V and 0 bases from J, with 8 bases between. The CDR3 contains 15 residues. The DNA of the CDR3 is TGTGCCAGCAGCTTGGCCGGGACTAGCACAGATACGCAGTATTTT. Its translation: CASSLAGTSTDTQYF.

This clone has more than one count but fewer than ten. A junction end diverges from the germline sequence, so it may reflect a read error. The chain carries TRBV7-9 and TRBJ2-3, with 8 bases identical to TRBD2. Germline lookup yields CDR1 SEHNR and CDR2 FQNEAQ (reference sequence). This CDR3 has 14 amino acids. CDR3: CSSSAGGLTDTQYF. The CDR3 DNA reads TGTTCCAGCAGCGCGGGAGGCCTCACAGATACGCAGTATTTT.

This rearrangement joins TRBV5-4 to TRBJ1-4; 7 bases are shared with TRBD1. CDR3 length equals 13 residues. After removal of 0 bases from V and 10 bases from J, the junction contained 3 bases not matched to a gene. The germline gives CDR1 SGHNT, CDR2 YYREEE (reference sequence). This CDR3 is CASSLAQGRKLFF. In DNA, the CDR3 is TGTGCCAGCAGCTTGGCACAGGGGCGAAAACTGTTTTTT.

This clone showed up many times. CDR3 in DNA: TGCGCCAGCAAGCGGGAGCTCCTCACCGGGGAGCTGTTTTTT. Its protein is CASKRELLTGELFF. This chain connects TRBV4-1 to TRBJ2-2; 8 nucleotides match TRBD2. CDR3 size: 14 residues. V trimming: 7 bases; J trimming: 4 bases; junction bases outside the gene matches: 5. Germline V gives CDR1 MGHRA, CDR2 YSYEKL.

Here the CDR3 DNA reads TGTGCCAGCTCACCGGTGGGACAGGGCGGCGGGAACATTCAGTACTTC. Protein product: CASSPVGQGGGNIQYF. This chain links TRBV18 with TRBJ2-4; 9 positions agree with TRBD1. The CDR3 runs to 16 residues. The germline gives CDR1 KGHSH, CDR2 LQKENI. V shed 3 bases and J 7 bases; nucleotides not matched to a gene: 10.

This CDR3 is CASSLVGGLNSGNEQFF. DNA for the CDR3: TGCGCCAGCAGCTTGGTTGGCGGGCTAAATTCAGGTAATGAGCAGTTCTTC. The rearrangement uses TRBV5-1 and TRBJ2-1, with a weak D call TRBD2 (5 bases). Trimming cost V 0 bases and J 7 bases, with 20 bases left between them. Germline V gives CDR1 SGHRS, CDR2 YFSETQ. The CDR3 runs 17 residues. The full variable domain, its missing parts supplied by reference TRBV5-1 and TRBJ2-1, is KAGVTQTPRYLIKTRGQQVTLSCSPISGHRSVSWYQQTPGQGLQFLFEYFSETQRNKGNFPGRFSGRQFSNSRSEMNVSTLELGDSALYLCASSLVGGLNSGNEQFFGPGTRLTVL.